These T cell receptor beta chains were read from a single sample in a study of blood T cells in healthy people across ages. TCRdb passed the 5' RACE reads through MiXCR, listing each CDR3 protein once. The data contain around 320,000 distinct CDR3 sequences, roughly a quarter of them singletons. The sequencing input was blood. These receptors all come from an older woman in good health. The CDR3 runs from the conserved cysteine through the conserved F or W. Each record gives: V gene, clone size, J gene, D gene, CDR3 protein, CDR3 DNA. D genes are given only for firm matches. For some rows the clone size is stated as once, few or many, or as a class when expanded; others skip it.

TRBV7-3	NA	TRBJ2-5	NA	CASSLGTAGTQYF	TGTGCCAGCAGCTTAGGGACGGCCGGGACCCAGTACTTC
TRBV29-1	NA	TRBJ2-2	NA	CSADLYTGELFF	TGCAGCGCTGACCTTTACACCGGGGAGCTGTTTTTT
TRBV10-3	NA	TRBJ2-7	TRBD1	CAISDNKGAFSCEQYF	TGCGCCATCAGTGATAATAAGGGGGCTTTCTCCTGCGAGCAGTACTTC
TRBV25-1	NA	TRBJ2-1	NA	CASSSLSGVGQFF	TGTGCCAGCAGCTCCCTATCAGGGGTTGGGCAGTTCTTC
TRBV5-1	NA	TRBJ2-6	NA	CASSLVTGTLSGANVLTF	TGCGCCAGCAGCTTGGTAACAGGGACCCTCTCTGGGGCCAACGTCCTGACTTTC
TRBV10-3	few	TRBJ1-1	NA	CAISPGWRETEAFF	TGTGCCATCAGTCCGGGGTGGAGGGAGACTGAAGCTTTCTTT
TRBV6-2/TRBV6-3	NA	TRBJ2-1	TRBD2	CASNGRGYNEQFF	TGTGCCAGCAACGGGAGGGGCTACAATGAGCAGTTCTTC
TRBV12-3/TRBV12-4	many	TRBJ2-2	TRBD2	CASSGEGRLAIANTGELFF	TGTGCCAGCAGTGGGGAGGGACGGCTAGCAATTGCGAACACCGGGGAGCTGTTTTTT
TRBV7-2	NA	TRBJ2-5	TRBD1	CASSHVLKGQGKQETQYF	TGTGCCAGCAGCCACGTATTAAAGGGACAGGGAAAACAAGAGACCCAGTACTTC
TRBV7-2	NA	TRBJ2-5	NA	CASSPRQYQETQYF	TGTGCCAGCAGCCCCCGACAGTACCAAGAGACCCAGTACTTC
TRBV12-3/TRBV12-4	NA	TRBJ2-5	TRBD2	CASSAGDGAQETQYF	TGTGCCAGCAGTGCGGGAGACGGTGCTCAAGAGACCCAGTACTTC
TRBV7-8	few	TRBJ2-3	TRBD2	CASSSDGGLLTDTQYF	TGTGCCAGCAGCTCTGACGGGGGACTACTCACAGATACGCAGTATTTT
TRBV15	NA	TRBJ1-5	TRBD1	CATSRRDRGCNQPQHF	TGTGCCACCAGCCGGAGGGACAGGGGATGCAATCAGCCCCAGCATTTT
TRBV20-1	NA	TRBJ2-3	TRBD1	CSARPRQRQGRDTQYF	TGCAGTGCTCGGCCTAGACAGAGACAGGGTCGAGATACGCAGTATTTT
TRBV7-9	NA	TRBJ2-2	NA	CASSRTGYSNTGELFF	TGTGCCAGCAGCCGAACTGGATATTCGAACACCGGGGAGCTGTTTTTT